The clone carrying this T cell receptor (beta chain) appeared a few times. MiXCR, run by TCRdb on the RT-PCR reads, gives a single entry per CDR3 protein. This sample has approximately 720,000 distinct CDR3 sequences, with approximately 15% found just once. CDR1 and CDR2 from the germline V gene are SGHRS and YFSETQ. The junction had 6 bases not matched to a gene; V was cut back by 4 bases and J by 2 bases. The CDR3 is 15 amino acids. The chain links TRBV5-1 to TRBJ2-1; TRBD2 aligns across 7 bases. This sequence was found in a female donor in good health, serving as a healthy control. Source material: memory CD4+ T cells from blood. The CDR3 DNA reads TGCGCCAGCAGCCGGGGAGCGGGAACCTACAATGAGCAGTTCTTC. It codes for CASSRGAGTYNEQFF. The full variable domain, in which reference TRBV5-1 and TRBJ2-1 provide the parts outside the CDR3, is KAGVTQTPRYLIKTRGQQVTLSCSPISGHRSVSWYQQTPGQGLQFLFEYFSETQRNKGNFPGRFSGRQFSNSRSEMNVSTLELGDSALYLCASSRGAGTYNEQFFGPGTRLTVL.